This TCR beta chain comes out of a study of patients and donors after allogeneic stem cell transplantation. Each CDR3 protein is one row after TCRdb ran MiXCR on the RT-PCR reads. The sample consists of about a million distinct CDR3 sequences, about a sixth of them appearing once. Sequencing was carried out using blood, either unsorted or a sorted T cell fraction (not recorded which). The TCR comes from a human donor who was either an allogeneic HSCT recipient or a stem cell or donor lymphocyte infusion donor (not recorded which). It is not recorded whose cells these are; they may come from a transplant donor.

CDR3 region: CASSLVGRAGYEQYF. CDR3 coding DNA: TGTGCCAGCAGCTTAGTGGGCAGGGCCGGCTACGAGCAGTACTTC. This sequence joins TRBV7-9 and TRBJ2-7; weak D call: TRBD1 (5 bases). Germline assignment: CDR1 SEHNR and CDR2 FQNEAQ (reference sequence). Deletions cut 1 base from V and 3 bases from J, with 13 bases between. The CDR3 sequence is 15 residues long.